A single sample is the source of the 14 T cell receptor beta chains below, sequenced in a study of response to subunit inactivated influenza vaccine. Each CDR3 protein is one row after TCRdb ran MiXCR on the RT-PCR reads. The data contain roughly 700,000 distinct CDR3 sequences, approximately 15% of them singletons. The specimen was PBMCs from blood, collected around 15 days before vaccination. These TCRs come from a middle-aged man who received an inactivated influenza vaccine.

This clonotype has at least ten counts. The V call is TRBV12-3 or TRBV12-4, the J call TRBJ1-5, with D tentatively TRBD1 (5 bases). The V gene lost 6 bases and the J gene lost 0 bases, with 12 bases spanning the gap. CDR3 length: 15 residues. The CDR3 coding sequence is TGTGCCAGCAGCCGGGACGGTGATAGCAATCAGCCCCAGCATTTT. It is translated as CASSRDGDSNQPQHF.

This clonotype has more than one count but fewer than ten. The V call is TRBV10-3, the J call TRBJ2-7; possibly TRBD1 for D (5 bases). Germline V gene sequence: CDR1 ENHRY, CDR2 SYGVKD. The germline V and J ends were trimmed by 3 bases and 0 bases, with 12 bases remaining between them. This CDR3 contains 15 residues. This CDR3 is CAISDQGASSYEQYF. CDR3 sequence (DNA): TGTGCCATCAGTGACCAAGGGGCCAGCTCCTACGAGCAGTACTTC.

This clonotype was counted a few times. The chain couples TRBV6-1 to TRBJ2-7; D might be TRBD1 or TRBD2, each matching 5 bases. This CDR3 comprises 15 residues. Trimming left V 0 bases short and J 3 bases short, with 12 bases between. Germline values: CDR1 MNHNS, CDR2 SASEGT. CDR3 amino acids: CASSEAGRILYEQYF. CDR3 nucleotides: TGTGCCAGCAGTGAAGCGGGACGGATCCTCTACGAGCAGTACTTC.

The chain joins TRBV7-8 to TRBJ2-2; D is unclear. Trimming took off 3 bases at V and 0 bases at J, with 5 bases between the two ends. This CDR3 is built from 14 residues. CDR1 and CDR2 (germline): SGHVS, FQNEAQ. CDR3 sequence reads: CASSFLTNTGELFF. The CDR3 coding sequence is TGTGCCAGCAGCTTCCTGACGAACACCGGGGAGCTGTTTTTT.

This clonotype showed up just a few times. The chain uses TRBV5-1 and TRBJ2-1; the match to TRBD1 covers 9 bases. In germline, CDR1 is SGHRS, CDR2 YFSETQ. Trimming cost V 0 bases and J 8 bases; bases outside gene matches: 6. This CDR3 spans 15 amino acids. CDR3 DNA sequence: TGCGCCAGCAGCTTGGCCGGGACAGGGAGGCATGAGCAGTTCTTC. The encoded protein is CASSLAGTGRHEQFF.

The rearrangement joins TRBV20-1 to TRBJ2-3; TRBD1 agrees at 8 bases. The CDR3 sequence is 15 residues long. V shed 1 base, J shed 5 bases, and the junction held 8 bases outside the gene matches. Germline V CDR1 and CDR2: DFQATT, SNEGSKA (reference sequence). CDR3 sequence reads: CSARVGQGAGDTQYF. DNA for the CDR3: TGCAGTGCTAGAGTTGGCCAGGGGGCAGGAGATACGCAGTATTTT.

This chain uses TRBV5-1 with TRBJ2-5; D may be TRBD2 (5 bases). This CDR3 has 15 residues. Trimming shortened V by 4 bases and J by 5 bases, and 18 bases separated the two germline ends. Germline assignment: CDR1 SGHRS and CDR2 YFSETQ. CDR3 sequence reads: CASSALRGTAETQYF. CDR3 coding DNA: TGCGCCAGCAGCGCCCTCCGGGGAACTGCGGAGACCCAGTACTTC.

This sequence joins TRBV6-1 and TRBJ2-3; D is tentatively TRBD1 or TRBD2 (6 bases each). Germline CDR1 and CDR2: MNHNS and SASEGT. This CDR3 comprises 15 residues. Trimming left V 7 bases short and J 5 bases short, with 19 bases between. This chain's CDR3 is CASNDRRGKGDTQYF. Written as DNA, the CDR3 is TGTGCCAGCAATGATCGGAGGGGGAAGGGAGATACGCAGTATTTT.

The genes are TRBV25-1 and TRBJ2-6, with TRBD2 as a possible D gene (7 bases). The CDR3 extends over 18 amino acids. Germline V gene data show CDR1 as MGHDK and CDR2 as SYGVNS. Trimming took 3 bases from V and 3 from J, leaving 18 bases between them. The CDR3 spells CASSDFGGAHGGANVLTF. As DNA, the CDR3 is TGTGCCAGCAGTGATTTTGGGGGGGCGCATGGTGGGGCCAACGTCCTGACTTTC.

This clonotype was seen only a few times. The J gene is TRBJ2-1, the V gene TRBV5-4, with 14 bases lining up with TRBD2. With 0 bases clipped from V and 7 bases from J, the junction kept 3 bases outside the gene matches. Germline V gives CDR1 SGHNT, CDR2 YYREEE (reference sequence). This CDR3 contains 16 residues. CDR3 bases: TGTGCCAGCAGCTTGGGACTAGCGGGGGGGAGGAATGAGCAGTTCTTC. It specifies CASSLGLAGGRNEQFF.

This clonotype was seen repeatedly, ten times or more. The CDR3 nucleotides read TGTGCCAGCAGCAGATACAGGGGAAGCAATCAGCCCCAGCATTTT. Protein sequence: CASSRYRGSNQPQHF. This sequence joins TRBV28 and TRBJ1-5, with 7 nucleotides matching TRBD1. Germline V gives CDR1 MDHEN, CDR2 SYDVKM. The CDR3 extends over 15 amino acids. J gave up 1 base and V 6 bases, and 6 bases lay outside the gene matches.

The J gene is TRBJ1-3, the V gene TRBV29-1; no firm D call. The CDR3 contains 12 residues. Trimming stripped 6 bases from V and 4 bases from J, with 10 bases between. CDR1 and CDR2 from the germline V gene are SQVTM and ANQGSEA. The CDR3 sequence: CSVTRGGNTIYF. Here the CDR3 DNA reads TGCAGCGTCACACGTGGGGGAAACACCATATATTTT. Combining the CDR3 with reference TRBV29-1 and TRBJ1-3 gives the whole variable domain SAVISQKPSRDICQRGTSLTIQCQVDSQVTMMFWYRQQPGQSLTLIATANQGSEATYESGFVIDKFPISRPNLTFSTLTVSNMSPEDSSIYLCSVTRGGNTIYFGEGSWLTVV.

Many counts were recorded for this clonotype. The chain combines TRBV20-1 with TRBJ2-7; the D is unclear. V was pared by 0 bases and J by 6 bases, with 18 bases between. The V gene's germline CDR1 is DFQATT and CDR2 SNEGSKA (reference sequence). This CDR3 contains 15 residues. The CDR3 sequence: CSARDPSRPSGEQYF. The CDR3 coding sequence is TGCAGTGCTAGAGATCCATCTCGGCCGTCGGGCGAGCAGTACTTC.

This clonotype has at least ten counts. The rearrangement joins TRBV28 to TRBJ2-3; 8 nucleotides agree with TRBD1. The ends lost 7 bases at V and 3 bases at J; junction bases unmatched: 3. The CDR3 is 13 amino acids. Germline CDR1 and CDR2: MDHEN and SYDVKM. CDR3 region: CASKDRVTDTQYF. In nucleotides, the CDR3 is TGTGCCAGCAAGGACAGGGTAACAGATACGCAGTATTTT. Based on the CDR3 plus reference TRBV28 and TRBJ2-3, the full variable domain is DVKVTQSSRYLVKRTGEKVFLECVQDMDHENMFWYRQDPGLGLRLIYFSYDVKMKEKGDIPEGYSVSREKKERFSLILESASTNQTSMYLCASKDRVTDTQYFGPGTRLTVL.